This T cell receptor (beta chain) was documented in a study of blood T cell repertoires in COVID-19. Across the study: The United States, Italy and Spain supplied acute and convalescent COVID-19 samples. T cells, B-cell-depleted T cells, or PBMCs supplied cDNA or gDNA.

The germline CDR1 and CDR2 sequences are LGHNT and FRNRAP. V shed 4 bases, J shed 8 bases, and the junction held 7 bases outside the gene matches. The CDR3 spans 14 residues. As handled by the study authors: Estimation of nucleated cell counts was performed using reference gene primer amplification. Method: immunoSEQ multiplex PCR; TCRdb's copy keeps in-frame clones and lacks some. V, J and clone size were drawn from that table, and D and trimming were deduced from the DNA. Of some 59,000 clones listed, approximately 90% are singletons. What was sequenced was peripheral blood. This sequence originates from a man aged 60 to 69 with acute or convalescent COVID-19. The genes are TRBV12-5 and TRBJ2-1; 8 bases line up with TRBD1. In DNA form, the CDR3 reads TGTGCTAGTGGTTCAGGACAGGGCTTTCATGAGCAGTTCTTC. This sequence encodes CASGSGQGFHEQFF.